These T cell receptor beta chains were read from a single sample in a study of T-cell memory formation after mild COVID-19. MiXCR was run by TCRdb on the 5' RACE reads, yielding one entry per CDR3 protein. The table shows more than 400,000 distinct CDR3 sequences, with about 20% occurring only once. Sequenced input: PBMCs or a T cell subset sorted from them (not recorded which). Receptor source: an adult woman who had mild COVID-19 (a few samples of this study predate the infection). Cell type and time point are not known. Both conserved end residues are part of each CDR3. The D gene is left open where the match is weak. Not every row has a clone size; where given, it reads once, few, many or a size class.

TRBV5-1	-	TRBJ1-1	-	TGCGCCAGCAGCTGGGCTCGGGGTAACACTGAAGCTTTCTTT	CASSWARGNTEAFF
TRBV30	-	TRBJ1-2	-	TGTGCCTGGACAGGGGCCAATGGCTACACCTTC	CAWTGANGYTF
TRBV7-8	-	TRBJ2-7	-	TGTGCCAGCAGCCCCGCGACTGAAATCGGCCACGAGCAGTACTTC	CASSPATEIGHEQYF
TRBV25-1	few	TRBJ2-7	-	TGTGCCAGCAGTGTAGGGTCAGGGCAGACCTACGAGCAGTACTTC	CASSVGSGQTYEQYF
TRBV18	-	TRBJ2-7	-	TGTGCCAGCTCAGGATCTCCCTCCTACGAGCAGTACTTC	CASSGSPSYEQYF
TRBV20-1	few	TRBJ1-1	TRBD1	TGCAGTGCTAGGCGGGACAGCGAAGCTTTCTTT	CSARRDSEAFF
TRBV7-9	few	TRBJ2-7	TRBD1	TGTGCCAGCAGCTTAGTGGGGACAGGGGTAAACGAGCAGTACTTC	CASSLVGTGVNEQYF
TRBV5-4	-	TRBJ1-2	-	TGTGCCAGCAGCTTGGCTGGTAGTGGCACCGAGTATGGCTACACCTTC	CASSLAGSGTEYGYTF
TRBV24-1	-	TRBJ2-3	-	TGTGCCACCAGTGATTATCTGTTGGCTACTCGCACAGATACGCAGTATTTT	CATSDYLLATRTDTQYF
TRBV20-1	few	TRBJ2-2	-	TGCAGTGCTAGGCCTACGAACACCGGGGAGCTGTTTTTT	CSARPTNTGELFF
TRBV7-2	few	TRBJ2-1	-	TGTGCCAGCAGCGGGAGAACCGGGAATGAGCAGTTCTTC	CASSGRTGNEQFF
TRBV18	few	TRBJ2-3	TRBD1	TGTGCCAGCTCACCACCTGTACAGGGGAGCACAGATACGCAGTATTTT	CASSPPVQGSTDTQYF
TRBV6-6	few	TRBJ2-5	TRBD2	TGTGCCACCGTGGACAGCGGGGGAGAGACCCAGTACTTC	CATVDSGGETQYF
TRBV12-3/TRBV12-4	-	TRBJ2-2	-	TGTGCCAGCAGAAAACAGGGTTTCGGCACCGGGGAGCTGTTTTTT	CASRKQGFGTGELFF
TRBV11-2	few	TRBJ2-7	-	TGTGCCAGCAGCTTAGTAATGGGGCCTTCCTACGAGCAGTACTTC	CASSLVMGPSYEQYF
TRBV29-1	-	TRBJ2-1	TRBD2	TGCAGCGTTGAAGGCCTAGCGGGAGGGTTGTGGAACAATGAGCAGTTCTTC	CSVEGLAGGLWNNEQFF
TRBV10-3	-	TRBJ2-3	TRBD1	TGTGCCATCAGTGACACCGGGACAGGGACAGATACGCAGTATTTT	CAISDTGTGTDTQYF
TRBV19	few	TRBJ2-2	TRBD1	TGTGCCAGTAGATACACCGGGACAGGGGTGGCCGGGGAGCTGTTTTTT	CASRYTGTGVAGELFF
TRBV29-1	few	TRBJ2-2	TRBD1	TGCAGCGTGACCGGGACAGGGGGCCCCTTCAACACCGGGGAGCTGTTTTTT	CSVTGTGGPFNTGELFF
TRBV28	-	TRBJ1-6	-	TGTGCCAGCAGTCAAACAGACTCACCCCTCCACTTT	CASSQTDSPLHF
TRBV7-9	-	TRBJ2-2	TRBD1	TGTGCCAGAAGCAAGACCGGGACAGGGTCTTCCGGGGAGCTGTTTTTT	CARSKTGTGSSGELFF
TRBV11-2	-	TRBJ2-3	-	TGTGCCAGCAGCTTTCTCGGAGACACAGATACGCAGTATTTT	CASSFLGDTDTQYF
TRBV5-5	few	TRBJ1-1	-	TGTGCCAGCAGCTTGCTAGGGGCGTGGGACACTGAAGCTTTCTTT	CASSLLGAWDTEAFF
TRBV9	-	TRBJ1-1	TRBD1	TGTGCCAGCAGCGAGGGGGACAGGGCGAACACTGAAGCTTTCTTT	CASSEGDRANTEAFF
TRBV24-1	-	TRBJ2-3	TRBD2	TGTGCCACCAGTGATATTAGCGGGGGGAGCACAGATACGCAGTATTTT	CATSDISGGSTDTQYF
TRBV25-1	few	TRBJ2-7	-	TGTGCCAGCAGTGACCAGCCAGGGTCCGAGCAGTACTTC	CASSDQPGSEQYF
TRBV6-5	few	TRBJ2-3	-	TGTGCCAGCGCTCTCACCCCGAGGGGCTCTAGCACAGATACGCAGTATTTT	CASALTPRGSSTDTQYF
TRBV27	few	TRBJ2-7	-	TGTGCCAGCAGTGTGACAGGCCACTCCTACGAGCAGTACTTC	CASSVTGHSYEQYF
TRBV5-1	many	TRBJ2-5	-	TGCGCCAGCAGCTTGGTCGGTTCGGTAGGACAAGAGACCCAGTACTTC	CASSLVGSVGQETQYF
TRBV5-1	few	TRBJ1-5	-	TGCGCCAGCAGCTTGGGACCTAACATCAATCAGCCCCAGCATTTT	CASSLGPNINQPQHF
TRBV11-3	-	TRBJ1-5	-	TGTGCCAGCAGCTTAGTAGTTTCCCGCAATCAGCCCCAGCATTTT	CASSLVVSRNQPQHF
TRBV13	many	TRBJ2-7	-	TGTGCCAGCAGCTCGTCTCGGCGGGGGCTGTCCTACGAGCAGTACTTC	CASSSSRRGLSYEQYF
TRBV4-1	many	TRBJ1-1	TRBD1	TGCGCCAGCAGCCAAGGAGAGGGCAGGGGGGCTGAAGCTTTCTTT	CASSQGEGRGAEAFF
TRBV20-1	many	TRBJ2-1	-	TGCAGTGCCGTCGCGGGCGCCTACAATGAGCAGTTCTTC	CSAVAGAYNEQFF
TRBV21-1	-	TRBJ1-2	-	TGTGCCAGCAAGTATAGGGGGACAGACTATGGCTACACCTTC	CASKYRGTDYGYTF
TRBV10-3	-	TRBJ2-1	-	TGTGCCATCAGATCAGACAGAGAGGGGTCCCTCAATGAGCATTTCTTC	CAIRSDREGSLNEHFF
TRBV10-3	few	TRBJ2-3	TRBD2	TGTGCCATCAGTGAGACTAGCGTACTCACAGATACGCAGTATTTT	CAISETSVLTDTQYF
TRBV7-6	-	TRBJ2-3	TRBD2	TGTGCCAGCAGCTTAGGGAGCGGGGAGATGCCAGATACGCAGTATTTT	CASSLGSGEMPDTQYF
TRBV2	few	TRBJ1-1	-	TGTGCCAGCAGTGATATCTGGGGGGATGCGGCTGAAGCTTTCTTT	CASSDIWGDAAEAFF
TRBV4-1	many	TRBJ1-1	-	TGCGCCAGCAGCCTCCGGGCAGGGGACAACACTGAAGCTTTCTTT	CASSLRAGDNTEAFF
TRBV3-1	-	TRBJ1-2	-	TGTGCCAGCAGCCAACCAAGTAGCAGGGAATCTGGCTACACCTTC	CASSQPSSRESGYTF
TRBV6-1	-	TRBJ2-1	-	TGTGCCAGCAGTGAAAATTTCTTGGGGGAGACGTATTATGAGCAGTTCTTC	CASSENFLGETYYEQFF
TRBV3-1	-	TRBJ2-2	-	TGTGCCAGCAGCCAAGGGACTTGGGTATCCGCCGGGGAGCTGTTTTTT	CASSQGTWVSAGELFF
TRBV2	-	TRBJ2-2	-	TGTGCCAGCAGTGGAAACAGAAACACCGGGGAGCTGTTTTTT	CASSGNRNTGELFF
TRBV7-9	few	TRBJ1-2	-	TGTGCCAGCAGCTTAGCGGGGGATGGCTACACCTTC	CASSLAGDGYTF
TRBV6-2/TRBV6-3	few	TRBJ2-1	TRBD2	TGTGCCAGCAGTTACTCGATTCGAGCGGGGGGACTTGTCTACAATGAGCAGTTCTTC	CASSYSIRAGGLVYNEQFF
TRBV5-6	-	TRBJ1-4	-	TGTGCCAGCAGCTTACAGGGTGAAAAACTGTTTTTT	CASSLQGEKLFF
TRBV2	-	TRBJ1-6	TRBD1	TGTGCCAGCGGACTCGACAGGGATTATGGGAAGTCACCCCTCCACTTT	CASGLDRDYGKSPLHF
TRBV7-9	few	TRBJ1-4	-	TGTGCCAGCAGCTTACCCCCGGGACGGAGCAATGAAAAACTGTTTTTT	CASSLPPGRSNEKLFF
TRBV29-1	-	TRBJ2-1	-	TGCAGCGGCAACATAGGGGGTAGTTACGATGAGCAGTTCTTC	CSGNIGGSYDEQFF
TRBV20-1	few	TRBJ2-3	TRBD2	TGCAGCACTAGCGGGGGGGGGACAGATACGCAGTATTTT	CSTSGGGTDTQYF
TRBV24-1	-	TRBJ2-3	TRBD2	TGTGCCACCAGTGATCCTAGCGGGAGGACAGATACGCAGTATTTT	CATSDPSGRTDTQYF
TRBV6-2/TRBV6-3	few	TRBJ2-1	-	TGTGCCAGCAGTTACCTGGCTGCGGCGGGAACGATACCCTACAATGAGCAGTTCTTC	CASSYLAAAGTIPYNEQFF
TRBV24-1	-	TRBJ1-5	-	TGTGCCACCAGTAAACAAAGCAATCAGCCCCAGCATTTT	CATSKQSNQPQHF
TRBV4-1	few	TRBJ2-6	-	TGCGCCAGCAGCCAAGATGAGGGAGTCGGCTCTGGGGCCAACGTCCTGACTTTC	CASSQDEGVGSGANVLTF
TRBV20-1	many	TRBJ2-1	TRBD2	TGCAGTGCTCTTAGACTAGCGGGAGGGCCAAATGAGCAGTTCTTC	CSALRLAGGPNEQFF
TRBV4-3	few	TRBJ2-2	-	TGCGCCAGCAGCCCAGGGGTAGTGGGCACCGGGGAGCTGTTTTTT	CASSPGVVGTGELFF
TRBV20-1	many	TRBJ1-1	-	TGCAGTGCTAGGTTTACATTGGGGCAGAGGGGCATGAACACTGAAGCTTTCTTT	CSARFTLGQRGMNTEAFF
TRBV6-1	-	TRBJ2-7	TRBD2	TGTGCCAGCAGTGCGGCTAGCGGGAGTCGCGAGCAGTACTTC	CASSAASGSREQYF